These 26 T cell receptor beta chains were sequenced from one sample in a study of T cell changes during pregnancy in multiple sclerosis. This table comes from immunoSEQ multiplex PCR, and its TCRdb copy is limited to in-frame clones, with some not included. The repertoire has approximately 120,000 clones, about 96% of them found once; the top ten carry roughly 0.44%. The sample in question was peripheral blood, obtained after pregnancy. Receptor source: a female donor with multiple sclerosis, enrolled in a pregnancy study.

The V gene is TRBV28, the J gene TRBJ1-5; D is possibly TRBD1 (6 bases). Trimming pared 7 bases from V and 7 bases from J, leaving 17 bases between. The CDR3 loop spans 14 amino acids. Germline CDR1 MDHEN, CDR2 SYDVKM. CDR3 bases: TGTGCCAGCACCACGACAGGTCTCTGGCAGCCCCAGCATTTT. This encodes CASTTTGLWQPQHF.

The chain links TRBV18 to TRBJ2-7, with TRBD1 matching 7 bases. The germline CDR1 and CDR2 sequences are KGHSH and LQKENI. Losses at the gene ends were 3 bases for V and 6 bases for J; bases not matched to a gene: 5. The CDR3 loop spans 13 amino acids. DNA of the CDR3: TGTGCCAGCTCACCGCGACAGGGAAGCGAGCAGTACTTC. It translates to CASSPRQGSEQYF.

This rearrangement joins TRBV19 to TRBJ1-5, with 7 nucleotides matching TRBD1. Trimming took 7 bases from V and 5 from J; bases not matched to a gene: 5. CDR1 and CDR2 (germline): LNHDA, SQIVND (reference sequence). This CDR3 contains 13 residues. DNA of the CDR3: TGTGCCAGTACGACAGGGCCGGATCAGCCCCAGCATTTT. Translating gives CASTTGPDQPQHF.

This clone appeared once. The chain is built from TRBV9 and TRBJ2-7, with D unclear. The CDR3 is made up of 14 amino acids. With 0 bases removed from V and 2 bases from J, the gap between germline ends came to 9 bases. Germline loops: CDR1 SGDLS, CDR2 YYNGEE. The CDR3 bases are TGTGCCAGCAGCGTAGGTGCTCAGGCCTACGAGCAGTACTTC. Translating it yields CASSVGAQAYEQYF.

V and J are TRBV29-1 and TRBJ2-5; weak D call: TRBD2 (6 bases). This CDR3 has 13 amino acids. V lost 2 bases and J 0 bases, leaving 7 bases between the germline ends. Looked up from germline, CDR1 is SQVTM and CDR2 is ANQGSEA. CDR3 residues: CSVELANQETQYF. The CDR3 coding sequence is TGCAGCGTTGAACTAGCGAACCAAGAGACCCAGTACTTC.

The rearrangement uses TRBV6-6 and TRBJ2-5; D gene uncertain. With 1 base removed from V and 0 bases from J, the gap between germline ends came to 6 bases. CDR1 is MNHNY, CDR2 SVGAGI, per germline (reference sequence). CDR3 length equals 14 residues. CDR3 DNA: TGTGCCAGCAGTTACTTTGGCAACCAAGAGACCCAGTACTTC. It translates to CASSYFGNQETQYF.

Written as DNA, the CDR3 is TGCAGCGTTTGGGGGGGCGCGGGAAGCGATCAGCCCCAGCATTTT. It specifies CSVWGGAGSDQPQHF. The chain links TRBV29-1 to TRBJ1-5; perhaps TRBD1 as D (6 bases). The CDR3 runs 15 residues. V was pared by 5 bases and J by 5 bases, with 19 bases between. CDR1 and CDR2 from the germline V gene are SQVTM and ANQGSEA.

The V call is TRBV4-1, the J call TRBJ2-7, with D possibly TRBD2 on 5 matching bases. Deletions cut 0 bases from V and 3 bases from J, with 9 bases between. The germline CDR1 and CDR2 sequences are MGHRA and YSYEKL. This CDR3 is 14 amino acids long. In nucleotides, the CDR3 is TGCGCCAGCAGCCAAGACCCAGGACTCTACGAGCAGTACTTC. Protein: CASSQDPGLYEQYF.

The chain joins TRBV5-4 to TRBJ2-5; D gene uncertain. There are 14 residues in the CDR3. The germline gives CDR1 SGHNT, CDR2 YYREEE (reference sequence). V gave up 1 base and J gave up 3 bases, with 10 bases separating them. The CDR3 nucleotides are TGTGCCAGCAGCTTGCCAGGATTTGAAGAGACCCAGTACTTC. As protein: CASSLPGFEETQYF. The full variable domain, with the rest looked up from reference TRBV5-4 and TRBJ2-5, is ETGVTQSPTHLIKTRGQQVTLRCSSQSGHNTVSWYQQALGQGPQFIFQYYREEENGRGNFPPRFSGLQFPNYSSELNVNALELDDSALYLCASSLPGFEETQYFGPGTRLLVL.

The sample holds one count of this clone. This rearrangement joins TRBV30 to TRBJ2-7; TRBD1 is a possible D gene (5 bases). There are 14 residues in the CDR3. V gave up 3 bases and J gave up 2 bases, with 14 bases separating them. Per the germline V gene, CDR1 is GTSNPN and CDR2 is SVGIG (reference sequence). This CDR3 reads CAWSSTLGAYEQYF. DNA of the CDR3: TGTGCCTGGAGCTCGACCTTAGGGGCCTACGAGCAGTACTTC.

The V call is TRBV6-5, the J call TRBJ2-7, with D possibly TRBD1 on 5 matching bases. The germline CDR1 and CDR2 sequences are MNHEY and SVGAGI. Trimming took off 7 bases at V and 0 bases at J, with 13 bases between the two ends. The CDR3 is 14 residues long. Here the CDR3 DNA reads TGTGCCAGCACCGAGACAGCCCTCTCCTACGAGCAGTACTTC. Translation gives CASTETALSYEQYF.

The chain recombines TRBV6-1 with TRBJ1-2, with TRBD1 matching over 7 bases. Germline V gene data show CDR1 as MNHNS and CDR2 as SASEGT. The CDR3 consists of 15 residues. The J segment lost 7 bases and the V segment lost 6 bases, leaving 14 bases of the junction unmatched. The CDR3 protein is CASRTTGTVMGGYTF. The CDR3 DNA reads TGTGCCAGCAGGACAACCGGGACAGTGATGGGTGGCTACACCTTC.

CDR3 loop: CASSYSAQYENTQYF. The CDR3 region has the DNA TGTGCCAGCAGTTACTCGGCTCAGTACGAAAATACGCAGTATTTT. The chain is built from TRBV6-6 and TRBJ2-3; no clear D. The CDR3 has 15 residues. CDR1 is MNHNY, CDR2 SVGAGI, per germline (reference sequence). The V end was cut by 0 bases, the J end by 7 bases, with 14 bases between.

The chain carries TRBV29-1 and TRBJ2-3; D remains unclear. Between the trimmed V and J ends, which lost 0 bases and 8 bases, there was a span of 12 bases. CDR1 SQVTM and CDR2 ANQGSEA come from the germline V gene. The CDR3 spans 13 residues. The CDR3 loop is CSVEDTLPGTQYF. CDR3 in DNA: TGCAGCGTTGAAGATACCCTCCCCGGTACGCAGTATTTT.

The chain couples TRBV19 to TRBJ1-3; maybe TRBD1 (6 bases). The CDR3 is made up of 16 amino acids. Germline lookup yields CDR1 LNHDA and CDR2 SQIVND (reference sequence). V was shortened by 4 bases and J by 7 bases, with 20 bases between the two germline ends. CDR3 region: CASSNWGTQPANTIYF. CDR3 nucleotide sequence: TGTGCCAGTAGTAATTGGGGGACACAGCCAGCGAACACCATATATTTT.

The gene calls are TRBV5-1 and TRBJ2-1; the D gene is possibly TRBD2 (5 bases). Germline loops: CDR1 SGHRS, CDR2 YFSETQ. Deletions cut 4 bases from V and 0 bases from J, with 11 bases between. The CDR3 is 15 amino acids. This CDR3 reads CASSRTVSSYNEQFF. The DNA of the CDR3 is TGCGCCAGCAGCAGGACTGTGAGCTCCTACAATGAGCAGTTCTTC.

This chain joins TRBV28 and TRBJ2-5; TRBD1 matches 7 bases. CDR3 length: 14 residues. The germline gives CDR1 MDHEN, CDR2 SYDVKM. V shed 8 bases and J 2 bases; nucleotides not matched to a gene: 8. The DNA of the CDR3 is TGTGCCAGCTCCCGGGACAGAAGACAAGAGACCCAGTACTTC. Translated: CASSRDRRQETQYF. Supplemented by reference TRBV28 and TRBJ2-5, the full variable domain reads DVKVTQSSRYLVKRTGEKVFLECVQDMDHENMFWYRQDPGLGLRLIYFSYDVKMKEKGDIPEGYSVSREKKERFSLILESASTNQTSMYLCASSRDRRQETQYFGPGTRLLVL.

The CDR3 DNA follows: TGTGCCAGCAGTTTGGGACTAACCCCATACAATGAGCAGTTCTTC. This gives the protein CASSLGLTPYNEQFF. The V and J genes are TRBV27 and TRBJ2-1; 7 nucleotides agree with TRBD2. The V and J ends lost 3 bases and 4 bases, in that order; junction bases with no gene match: 6. The CDR3 runs 15 residues. Germline loops: CDR1 MNHEY, CDR2 SMNVEV (reference sequence).

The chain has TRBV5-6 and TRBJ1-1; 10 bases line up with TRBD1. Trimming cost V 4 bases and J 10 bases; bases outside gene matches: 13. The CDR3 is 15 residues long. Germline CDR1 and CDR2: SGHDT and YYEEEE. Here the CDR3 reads CASSPWGQGKRGAFF. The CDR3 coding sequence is TGTGCCAGCAGCCCCTGGGGACAGGGGAAACGAGGAGCTTTCTTT.

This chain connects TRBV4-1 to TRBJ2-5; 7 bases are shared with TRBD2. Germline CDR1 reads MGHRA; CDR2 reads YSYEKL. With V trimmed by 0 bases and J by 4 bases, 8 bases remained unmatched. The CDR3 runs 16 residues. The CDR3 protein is CASSQDGPGGGETQYF. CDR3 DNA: TGCGCCAGCAGCCAAGACGGGCCGGGAGGTGGAGAGACCCAGTACTTC.

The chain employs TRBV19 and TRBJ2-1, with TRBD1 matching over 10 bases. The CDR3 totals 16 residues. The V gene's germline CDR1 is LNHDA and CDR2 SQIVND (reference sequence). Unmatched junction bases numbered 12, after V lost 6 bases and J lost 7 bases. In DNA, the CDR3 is TGTGCCAGTAGCCTAAGACAGGGGGCCCAGTTTAATGAGCAGTTCTTC. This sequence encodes CASSLRQGAQFNEQFF.

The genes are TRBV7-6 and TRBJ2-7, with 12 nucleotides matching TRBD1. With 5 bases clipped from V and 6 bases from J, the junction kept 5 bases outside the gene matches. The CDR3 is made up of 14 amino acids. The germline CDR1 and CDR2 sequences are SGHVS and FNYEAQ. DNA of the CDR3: TGTGCCAGCAGCACCGGGACAGGGGGCAGCGAGCAGTACTTC. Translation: CASSTGTGGSEQYF.

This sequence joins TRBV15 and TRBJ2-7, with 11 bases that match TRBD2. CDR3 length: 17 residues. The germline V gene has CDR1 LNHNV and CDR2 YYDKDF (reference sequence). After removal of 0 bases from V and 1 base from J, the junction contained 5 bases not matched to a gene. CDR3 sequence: CATSRDRLAGSSYEQYF. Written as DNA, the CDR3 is TGTGCCACCAGCAGAGATCGACTAGCGGGATCTTCCTACGAGCAGTACTTC.

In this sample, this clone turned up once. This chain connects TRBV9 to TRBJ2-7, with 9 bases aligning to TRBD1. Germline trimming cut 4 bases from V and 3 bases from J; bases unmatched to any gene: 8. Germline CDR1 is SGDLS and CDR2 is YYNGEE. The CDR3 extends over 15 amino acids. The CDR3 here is CASSRAGQGIYEQYF. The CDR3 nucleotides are TGTGCCAGCAGCCGGGCGGGACAGGGCATCTACGAGCAGTACTTC.

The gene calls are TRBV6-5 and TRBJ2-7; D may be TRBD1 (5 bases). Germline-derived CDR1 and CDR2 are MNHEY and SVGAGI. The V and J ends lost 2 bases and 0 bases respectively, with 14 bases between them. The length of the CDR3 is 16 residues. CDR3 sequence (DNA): TGTGCCAGCAGTTACACAAGCACGACAGTCTCCTACGAGCAGTACTTC. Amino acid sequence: CASSYTSTTVSYEQYF.

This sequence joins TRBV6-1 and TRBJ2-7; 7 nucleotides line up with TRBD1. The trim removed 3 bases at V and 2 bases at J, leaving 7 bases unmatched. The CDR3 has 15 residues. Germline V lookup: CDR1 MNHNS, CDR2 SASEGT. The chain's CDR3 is CASSDWTGSTYEQYF. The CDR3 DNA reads TGTGCCAGCAGTGATTGGACAGGTTCTACCTACGAGCAGTACTTC.